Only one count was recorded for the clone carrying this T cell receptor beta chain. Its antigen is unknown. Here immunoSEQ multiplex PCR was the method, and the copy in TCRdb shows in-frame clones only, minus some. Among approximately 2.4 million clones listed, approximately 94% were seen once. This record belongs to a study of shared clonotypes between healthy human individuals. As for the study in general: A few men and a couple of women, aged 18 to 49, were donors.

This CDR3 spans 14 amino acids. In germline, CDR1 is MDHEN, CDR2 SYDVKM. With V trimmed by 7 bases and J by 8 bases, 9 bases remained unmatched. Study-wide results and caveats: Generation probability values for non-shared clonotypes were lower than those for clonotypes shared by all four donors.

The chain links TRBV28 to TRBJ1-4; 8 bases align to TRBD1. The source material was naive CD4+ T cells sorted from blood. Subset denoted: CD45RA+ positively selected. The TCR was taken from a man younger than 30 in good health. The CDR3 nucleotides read TGTGCCAGCAAGCAGGGGGCAGGTGGAGAAAAACTGTTTTTT. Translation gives CASKQGAGGEKLFF.